A selection of T cell receptor beta chains follows, all from one sample in a study of long-term antiretroviral therapy in people with HIV. Using immunoSEQ multiplex PCR, the repertoire was profiled, and TCRdb retains in-frame clones only, with some absent. The data show under 30,000 clones, over 90% seen once. This specimen consisted of unsorted PBMCs, obtained 5.3 years after starting antiretroviral therapy. These TCRs come from a middle-aged man with HIV. Both conserved end residues are part of each CDR3. D genes are given only for firm matches. Not all rows give a size; the values are once, few, many and, for expanded clones, a class.

-	TRBV5-1	TRBJ2-3	TRBD2	CASSLDGGVTDTQYF	TGCGCCAGCAGCTTGGACGGGGGGGTCACAGATACGCAGTATTTT
-	TRBV7-2	TRBJ2-3	-	CASSPSRAGTTDTQYF	TGTGCCAGCAGCCCCAGCCGGGCGGGGACCACAGATACGCAGTATTTT
-	TRBV19	TRBJ2-6	-	CASSIKGRSGANVLTF	TGTGCCAGTAGTATAAAGGGCAGGTCTGGGGCCAACGTCCTGACTTTC
-	TRBV5-6	TRBJ1-5	-	CASSLGETRLSNQPQHF	TGTGCCAGCAGCTTGGGGGAGACACGACTAAGCAATCAGCCCCAGCATTTT
-	TRBV25-1	TRBJ1-6	-	CASSEGRTSTILHF	TGTGCCAGCAGTGAAGGTCGGACGTCTACCATCCTCCACTTT
-	TRBV13	TRBJ2-7	TRBD2	CASSATSGGAYEQYF	TGTGCCAGCAGCGCTACTAGCGGGGGGGCCTACGAGCAGTACTTC
-	TRBV27	TRBJ1-2	-	CASSLSGYANYGYTF	TGTGCCAGCAGTTTATCGGGGTACGCTAACTATGGCTACACCTTC
-	TRBV2	TRBJ1-2	TRBD1	CASSETRTGGGYTF	TGTGCCAGCAGTGAAACAAGGACAGGGGGCGGCTACACCTTC
once	TRBV7-2	TRBJ2-7	-	CASSWIPGATYEQYF	TGTGCCAGCAGCTGGATCCCCGGGGCAACCTACGAGCAGTACTTC
-	TRBV2	TRBJ1-2	-	CASSWGAGNGYTF	TGTGCCAGCAGCTGGGGGGCAGGGAATGGCTACACCTTC
-	TRBV10-3	TRBJ2-7	TRBD1	CAIGGQGGHEQYF	TGTGCCATCGGAGGACAGGGAGGCCACGAGCAGTACTTC
-	TRBV5-4	TRBJ2-7	-	CASSLAGRLDEQYF	TGTGCCAGCAGCTTGGCCGGACGGCTGGACGAGCAGTACTTC
-	TRBV2	TRBJ1-1	TRBD1	CAISDRENTEAFF	TGTGCCATTTCGGACAGGGAGAACACTGAAGCTTTCTTT
once	TRBV6-1	TRBJ1-2	TRBD1	CASSAFGQGNNYGYTF	TGTGCCAGCAGTGCATTTGGACAGGGGAATAACTATGGCTACACCTTC
-	TRBV5-1	TRBJ2-3	-	CASSLEGRYTDTQYF	TGCGCCAGCAGCTTGGAGGGGAGATACACAGATACGCAGTATTTT
-	TRBV19	TRBJ1-5	TRBD1	CASSQTGGNQPQHF	TGTGCCAGTAGCCAAACAGGGGGCAATCAGCCCCAGCATTTT
once	TRBV30	TRBJ2-2	-	CAWSPNPAGELFF	TGTGCCTGGAGTCCTAATCCCGCCGGGGAGCTGTTTTTT
few	TRBV27	TRBJ1-5	-	CASTLMAGGNQPQHF	TGTGCCAGTACCCTAATGGCAGGGGGCAATCAGCCCCAGCATTTT
few	TRBV6-6	TRBJ2-7	-	CASSHQTGVLTYEQYF	TGTGCCAGCAGCCATCAGACAGGAGTCCTCACCTACGAGCAGTACTTC
-	TRBV5-6	TRBJ2-1	TRBD1	CASSFGQGGEQFF	TGTGCCAGCAGCTTCGGACAGGGGGGTGAGCAGTTCTTC
-	TRBV5-5	TRBJ1-2	TRBD1	CASSYQGQANYGYTF	TGTGCCAGCAGCTACCAAGGACAGGCCAACTATGGCTACACCTTC
-	TRBV10-3	TRBJ2-2	-	CAISERDSGELFF	TGTGCCATCAGTGAAAGGGACTCCGGGGAGCTGTTTTTT
-	TRBV12-5	TRBJ1-2	TRBD1	CASGRTGPLYYGYTF	TGTGCTAGTGGCCGGACAGGGCCCTTATACTATGGCTACACCTTC
-	TRBV19	TRBJ2-1	-	CASSSRDRPLNEQFF	TGTGCCAGTAGTTCCCGGGACCGCCCACTAAATGAGCAGTTCTTC
-	TRBV14	TRBJ1-2	-	CASSQVGGGPYGYTF	TGTGCCAGCAGCCAAGTCGGCGGCGGACCCTATGGCTACACCTTC
once	TRBV4-1	TRBJ2-2	-	CASSQEAGELFF	TGCGCCAGCAGCCAAGAGGCCGGGGAGCTGTTTTTT
once	TRBV28	TRBJ2-7	-	CASSWDGRSYNEQYF	TGTGCCAGCAGTTGGGACGGCAGATCTTACAACGAGCAGTACTTC
once	TRBV19	TRBJ1-2	-	CASSPGVFYGYTF	TGTGCCAGTAGTCCAGGGGTCTTCTATGGCTACACCTTC
-	TRBV5-4	TRBJ1-1	TRBD1	CASSSMRGQINTEAFF	TGTGCCAGCAGCTCCATGAGGGGACAGATCAACACTGAAGCTTTCTTT
-	TRBV18	TRBJ1-1	TRBD1	CASSNRGQTEAFF	TGTGCCAGCTCAAACAGGGGACAAACTGAAGCTTTCTTT
-	TRBV5-1	TRBJ2-3	TRBD2	CASSFGTSGGTDTQYF	TGCGCCAGCAGCTTTGGGACTAGCGGGGGGACAGATACGCAGTATTTT
-	TRBV10-3	TRBJ1-2	TRBD1	CAISEPTDRKRHGYTF	TGTGCCATCAGTGAGCCGACGGACAGGAAGAGGCATGGCTACACCTTC
few	TRBV30	TRBJ2-1	-	CAWRGFHNEQFF	TGTGCCTGGAGAGGGTTCCACAATGAGCAGTTCTTC
-	TRBV7-9	TRBJ1-1	TRBD1	CASSLDQGAEAFF	TGTGCCAGCAGCTTGGACCAGGGGGCTGAAGCTTTCTTT
-	TRBV2	TRBJ1-2	-	CASSYSRGYTF	TGTGCCAGCAGTTACTCGCGGGGCTACACCTTC
-	TRBV10-2	TRBJ2-7	-	CASSGTPDYEQYF	TGCGCCAGCAGTGGGACCCCAGACTACGAGCAGTACTTC